This TCR beta chain was retrieved from a study of T cell repertoires in aging, cancer and after chemotherapy. Study-wide background: Donors were grouped into six age bands spanning 30 or younger through 70 or older. Clear clonal overlap appeared across healthy donor samples taken over several months to years. Around 10 million TCR reads were in the whole dataset. Findings and limits, study-wide: Rebound thymic output was suggested by rising median generation probability during chemotherapy in each cancer cohort.

As for this clonotype: Its antigen is undetermined.

TCR beta rearrangements were amplified from peripheral blood genomic DNA. A mixed TRB-A/B primer pool amplified rearranged TRB by multiplex touch-down PCR. TCRdb called the multiplex PCR reads again in MiXCR, with one record for every CDR3 protein. The repertoire holds approximately 10,000 distinct CDR3 sequences, with 30% to 40% as singletons. V shed 2 bases, J shed 3 bases, and the junction held 1 base outside the gene matches. The V gene's germline CDR1 is ENHRY and CDR2 SYGVKD. The CDR3 sequence is 13 residues long. The gene calls are TRBV10-3 and TRBJ2-7, with 7 bases identical to TRBD1. The clonotype comes from a human donor in good health. The sample taken for sequencing was blood. CDR3 in amino acids: CAISETGDYEQYF. The CDR3 coding sequence is TGTGCCATCAGTGAGACAGGGGACTACGAGCAGTACTTC.